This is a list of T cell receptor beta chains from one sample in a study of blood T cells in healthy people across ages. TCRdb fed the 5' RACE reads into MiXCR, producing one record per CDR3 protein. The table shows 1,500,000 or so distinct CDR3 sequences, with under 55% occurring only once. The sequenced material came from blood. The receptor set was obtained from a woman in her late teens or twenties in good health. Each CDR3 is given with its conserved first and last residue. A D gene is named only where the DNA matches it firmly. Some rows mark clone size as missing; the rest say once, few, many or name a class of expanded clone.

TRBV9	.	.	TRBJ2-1	TGTGCCAGCACTGAGGCGGGCCTATCCTACAATGAGCAGTTCTTC	CASTEAGLSYNEQFF
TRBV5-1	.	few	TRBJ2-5	TGCGCCAGCAGATTGAGCGGTGACAATGAGCAGTACTTC	CASRLSGDNEQYF
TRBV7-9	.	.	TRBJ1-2	TGTGCCAGCAGTCCAACGCCTGGCTACACCTTC	CASSPTPGYTF
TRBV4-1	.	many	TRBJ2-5	TGCGCCAGCAGCCAAGATCGGGCGGCGAGCTTAGTCAATGAGCAGTACTTC	CASSQDRAASLVNEQYF
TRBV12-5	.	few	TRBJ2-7	TGTGCTAGTGGTTTGAGCGACGAGCAGTACTTC	CASGLSDEQYF
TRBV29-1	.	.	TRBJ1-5	TGCAGCTTCCGCGGGCAGCCCCAGCATTTT	CSFRGQPQHF
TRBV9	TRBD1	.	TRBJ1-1	TGTGCCAGCAGCGTAACGGCTCGACAGGGGGCCTGGACTGAAGCTTTCTTT	CASSVTARQGAWTEAFF
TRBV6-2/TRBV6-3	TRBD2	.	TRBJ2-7	TGTGCCAGCAGAAGGGACGGGCCTAGCGGGGTTTACGAGCAGTACTTC	CASRRDGPSGVYEQYF
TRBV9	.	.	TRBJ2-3	TGTGCCAGCAGCGTAGCCGTGACTGGTGGCACGCAGTATTTT	CASSVAVTGGTQYF
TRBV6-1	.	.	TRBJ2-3	TGTGCCAGCAGTGAAGGGGACGGAGGGGATACGCAGTATTTT	CASSEGDGGDTQYF
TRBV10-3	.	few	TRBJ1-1	TGTGCCGCCGGGGGGCCGGGGACTATGAACACTGAAGCTTTCTTT	CAAGGPGTMNTEAFF
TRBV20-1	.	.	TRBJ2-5	TGCAGTGCTCGGGAAATAGGTGGACAAGAGACCCAGTACTTT	CSAREIGGQETQYF
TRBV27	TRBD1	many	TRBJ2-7	TGTGCCAGCAGTCCTTGGACAGGGGGTTACGAGCAGTACTTC	CASSPWTGGYEQYF
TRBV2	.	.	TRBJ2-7	TGTGCCAGCAGCGCTCCAGCGGACTCTTCCTACGAGCAGTACTTC	CASSAPADSSYEQYF
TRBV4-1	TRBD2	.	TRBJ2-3	TGCGCCAGCAGCCAAGTAACGCTAGCGGCAGATACGCAGTATTTT	CASSQVTLAADTQYF
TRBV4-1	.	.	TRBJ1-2	TGCGCCAGCAGCCAAAACCAAGTCTACACCTTC	CASSQNQVYTF
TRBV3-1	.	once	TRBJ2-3	TGTGCCAGCAGCCAAGCGGTGAGCTTAACAGATACGCAGTATTTT	CASSQAVSLTDTQYF
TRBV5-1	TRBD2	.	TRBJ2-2	TGCGCCAGCAGCTCCAGACTAGCGTACGCGAACACCGGGGAGCTGTTTTTT	CASSSRLAYANTGELFF
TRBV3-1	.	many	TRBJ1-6	TGTGCCAGCAGCCCCGGGGCAGAATATTCACCCCTCCACTTT	CASSPGAEYSPLHF
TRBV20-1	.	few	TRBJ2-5	TGCAGTGCTATCCCGGGCCTGTACCAAGAGACCCAGTACTTC	CSAIPGLYQETQYF
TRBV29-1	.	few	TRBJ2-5	TGCAGCGTTGAAGGGTGGCAGGGAGAGACCCAGTACTTC	CSVEGWQGETQYF
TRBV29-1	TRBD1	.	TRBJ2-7	TGCAGCGCTGGGCGGACAGGGGGCGTGATGAATGAGCAGTACTTC	CSAGRTGGVMNEQYF
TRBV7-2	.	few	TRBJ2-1	TGTGCCAGCAGCTTAGCGATCATCCTGGGCCATGAGAAGTTCTTC	CASSLAIILGHEKFF
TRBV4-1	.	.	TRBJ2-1	TGCGCCAGCAGCCAAACGGGACTTCCGACCAAAGAGACCCAGTTCTTC	CASSQTGLPTKETQFF
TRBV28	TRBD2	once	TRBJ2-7	TGTGCCAGCAGTCCCGCGGGGACTAGCTACAATGAGCAGTACTTC	CASSPAGTSYNEQYF
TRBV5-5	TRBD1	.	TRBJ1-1	TGTGCCAGCAGCTTCACAGGGGCGAACACTGAAGCTTTCTTT	CASSFTGANTEAFF
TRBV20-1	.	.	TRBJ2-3	TGCAGGGCTAGAGATCAGGGTAGCACAGATACGCAGTATTTT	CRARDQGSTDTQYF
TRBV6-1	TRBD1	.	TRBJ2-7	TGTGCCAGCAGCTTCGGGAGGGACAGGGGAATAAATACTTACTACGAGCAGTACTTC	CASSFGRDRGINTYYEQYF
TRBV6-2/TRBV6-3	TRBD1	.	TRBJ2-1	TGTGCCAGCACCCACCGGGACAGGGGGCTTTTGAATGAGCAGTTCTTC	CASTHRDRGLLNEQFF
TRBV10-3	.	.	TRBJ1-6	TGTGCCATCAGTGAGTCACAGGGAAATTCACCCCTCCACTTT	CAISESQGNSPLHF
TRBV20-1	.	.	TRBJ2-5	TGCAGTGCCGCAGGTTACTGCCAAGAGACCCAGTACTTC	CSAAGYCQETQYF
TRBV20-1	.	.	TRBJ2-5	TGCAGTGCTAGAAATGGACAGATGGAGACCCAGTACTTC	CSARNGQMETQYF
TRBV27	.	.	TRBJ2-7	TGTGCCAGCAGCGTCGCGTTGAGCTCCTACAAGGAGCAGTACTTC	CASSVALSSYKEQYF
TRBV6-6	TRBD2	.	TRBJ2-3	TGTGCCAGCAGTTACTCGATTCTAGCGGGGGGTCCAGATACGCAGTATTTT	CASSYSILAGGPDTQYF
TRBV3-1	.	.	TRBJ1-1	TGTGCCAGCAGCCAAGCTAACACTGAAGCTTTCTTT	CASSQANTEAFF
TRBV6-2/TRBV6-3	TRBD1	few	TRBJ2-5	TGTGCCAGCAGCGAAGGACAGGAGTGGACCCAGTACTTC	CASSEGQEWTQYF
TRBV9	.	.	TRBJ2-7	TGTGCCAGCAGCAACCCGGGCCAGTACAATGAGCAGTACTTC	CASSNPGQYNEQYF
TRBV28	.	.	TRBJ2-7	TGTGCCAGCAGGTCGGGGGCCTCCTACAATGAGCAGTACTTC	CASRSGASYNEQYF
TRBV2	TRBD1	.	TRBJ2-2	TGTGCCAGCAGCGGACAGGGCCTAAAAAACACCGGGGAGCTGTTTTTT	CASSGQGLKNTGELFF
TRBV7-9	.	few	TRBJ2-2	TGTGCCAGCAGCTTAGTTAGCGTTACCGGGGAGCTGTTTTTT	CASSLVSVTGELFF
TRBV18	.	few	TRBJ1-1	TGTGCCAGCTCCCGAGGACGGAACGGCCCGAACACTGAAGCTTTCTTT	CASSRGRNGPNTEAFF
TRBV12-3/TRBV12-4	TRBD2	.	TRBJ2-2	TGTGCCAGCCAGAGGGGACTAGCGGGAGCGATGGCGGGGGAGCTGTTTTTT	CASQRGLAGAMAGELFF
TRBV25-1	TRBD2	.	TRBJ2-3	TGTGCCAGCAGTGAGCTAGCGGAACTTAAGGATACGCAGTATTTT	CASSELAELKDTQYF
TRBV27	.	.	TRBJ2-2	TGTGCCAGCAGTTTAAGTCTAGGGGCCGGGGAGCTGTTTTTT	CASSLSLGAGELFF
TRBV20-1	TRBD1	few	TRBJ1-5	TGCAGTGCTCTCCGGGACAGCCGCAATCAGCCCCAGCATTTT	CSALRDSRNQPQHF
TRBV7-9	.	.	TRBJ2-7	TGTGCCAGCAGCTCCCCAAACAGGCGTGACGAGCAGTACTTC	CASSSPNRRDEQYF
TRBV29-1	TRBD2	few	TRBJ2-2	TGCAGCGTTGCGGGAGGAGTGAACACCGGGGAGCTGTTTTTT	CSVAGGVNTGELFF
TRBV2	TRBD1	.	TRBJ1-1	TGTGCCAGCAGTGAGGACAGGGGACAGAACACTGAAGCTTTCTTT	CASSEDRGQNTEAFF
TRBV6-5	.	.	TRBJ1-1	TGTGCCAGCCGGGCCGACACTGAAGCTTTCTTT	CASRADTEAFF
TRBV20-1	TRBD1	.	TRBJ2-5	TGCAGTGCCACGACAGGGGCGGGGAAGACCCAGTACTTC	CSATTGAGKTQYF
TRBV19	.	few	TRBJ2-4	TGTGCCAGTAGTATAGGAGGGAGGAACATTCAGTACTTC	CASSIGGRNIQYF
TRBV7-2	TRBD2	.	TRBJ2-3	TGTGCCAGCAGCTACTATGGACTAGCGCTCACAGATACGCAGTATTTT	CASSYYGLALTDTQYF
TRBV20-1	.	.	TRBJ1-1	TGCAGTGCTCCTTCGGACTCTGAAGCTTTCTTT	CSAPSDSEAFF
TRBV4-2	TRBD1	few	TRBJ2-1	TGTGCCAGCAGCCAAGAACAGGGGGCGTGGAATGAGCAGTTCTTC	CASSQEQGAWNEQFF
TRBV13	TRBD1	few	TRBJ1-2	TGTGCCAGCAGCTTAGTGCGGGACAGGGGAGTCCACGGCTACACCTTC	CASSLVRDRGVHGYTF